Below, 17 T cell receptor beta chains from the same sample are listed, as sequenced in a study of cytotoxic CD8 clonotypes in ibrutinib-treated CLL. Profiled with immunoSEQ multiplex PCR; TCRdb holds only in-frame clones, not every one. The top ten hold about 6.2% of the sample, which has some 200,000 clones, over 65% seen once. The sequencing used PBMCs, collected after 12 months of ibrutinib treatment. Receptors originate from a human donor with chronic lymphocytic leukemia.

The rearrangement uses TRBV6-1 and TRBJ2-7; D possibly corresponds to TRBD1 (6 bases). V was pared by 5 bases and J by 4 bases, with 18 bases between. Germline V gene lookup returns CDR1 MNHNS and CDR2 SASEGT. This CDR3 contains 15 residues. CDR3 nucleotide sequence: TGTGCCAGCAGTCAACTTTGGGACACAGGTTACGAGCAGTACTTC. It codes for CASSQLWDTGYEQYF.

The chain employs TRBV30 and TRBJ2-3; D gene uncertain. Germline V gene data show CDR1 as GTSNPN and CDR2 as SVGIG (reference sequence). The CDR3 totals 11 residues. V was trimmed by 3 bases and J by 10 bases, leaving 11 bases between them. CDR3: CAWSAPGAQYF. The CDR3, as DNA: TGTGCCTGGAGCGCTCCGGGTGCGCAGTATTTT.

The chain recombines TRBV5-1 with TRBJ2-2, with D perhaps matching TRBD1 (5 bases). The CDR3 covers 13 residues. Germline V lookup: CDR1 SGHRS, CDR2 YFSETQ. The V and J ends lost 4 bases and 2 bases respectively, with 6 bases between them. As DNA, the CDR3 is TGCGCCAGCAGCAGGGGAAACACCGGGGAGCTGTTTTTT. The encoded protein is CASSRGNTGELFF.

The chain links TRBV27 to TRBJ2-7; D possibly uses TRBD1 or TRBD2 (6 bases each). Between the trimmed V and J ends, which lost 6 bases and 6 bases, there was a span of 15 bases. The CDR3 length is 13 residues. Germline values: CDR1 MNHEY, CDR2 SMNVEV (reference sequence). The CDR3 DNA reads TGTGCCAGCAGCGTCAACAGGGACTCCGAGCAGTACTTC. The encoded protein is CASSVNRDSEQYF.

The gene calls are TRBV4-1 and TRBJ1-2; D gene ambiguous. Germline V CDR1 and CDR2: MGHRA, YSYEKL. This CDR3 is 11 amino acids long. V was pared by 0 bases and J by 9 bases, with 5 bases between. The CDR3 DNA sequence: TGCGCCAGCAGCCAAGATCGGCGCTACACCTTC. This codes for CASSQDRRYTF.

This chain joins TRBV9 and TRBJ1-4, with D possibly being TRBD1 (6 bases). Trimming removed 0 bases at V and 7 bases at J, with 10 bases between. This CDR3 region has 14 residues. The germline gives CDR1 SGDLS, CDR2 YYNGEE. The CDR3 here is CASSVGSGAEKLFF. In nucleotides, the CDR3 is TGTGCCAGCAGCGTAGGTTCAGGGGCTGAAAAACTGTTTTTT.

V usage is TRBV2 and J usage is TRBJ1-1; 8 bases align to TRBD1. Germline CDR1 and CDR2: SNHLY and FYNNEI. Trimming cost V 6 bases and J 6 bases; bases outside gene matches: 6. This CDR3 is built from 13 residues. This CDR3 is CASSDQGAAEAFF. CDR3 sequence (DNA): TGTGCCAGCAGCGATCAGGGGGCGGCTGAAGCTTTCTTT.

This rearrangement joins TRBV30 to TRBJ2-7, with D perhaps TRBD2 (6 bases). Between the trimmed V and J ends, which lost 2 bases and 3 bases, there was a span of 11 bases. This CDR3 contains 13 residues. Germline CDR1 is GTSNPN and CDR2 is SVGIG (reference sequence). As DNA, the CDR3 is TGTGCCTGGAGTAAGCGGGTTTTCTACGAGCAGTACTTC. Translating it yields CAWSKRVFYEQYF. Full variable domain (missing parts from reference TRBV30 and TRBJ2-7): SQTIHQWPATLVQPVGSPLSLECTVEGTSNPNLYWYRQAAGRGLQLLFYSVGIGQISSEVPQNLSASRPQDRQFILSSKKLLLSDSGFYLCAWSKRVFYEQYFGPGTRLTVT.

Worth noting for this clone: An end of the junction does not agree with germline; a read error may underlie this. The chain joins TRBV29-1 to TRBJ2-7; D unclear. Per the germline V gene, CDR1 is SQVTM and CDR2 is ANQGSEA. This CDR3 region has 13 residues. Here the CDR3 DNA reads TGCAGCGTTGGAGGTCTTCTTTCCTCCGAGCAGTACTTC. Its protein product is CSVGGLLSSEQYF.

The V call is TRBV5-6, the J call TRBJ1-1, with 7 bases fitting TRBD1. The length of the CDR3 is 13 residues. Germline V gene data show CDR1 as SGHDT and CDR2 as YYEEEE. Trimming at V came to 3 bases and at J to 4 bases, leaving 3 bases not matched to a gene. CDR3 in DNA: TGTGCCAGCAGCTGGGACAGTACCACTGAAGCTTTCTTT. This gives the protein CASSWDSTTEAFF.

This chain connects TRBV18 to TRBJ2-3; D is ambiguous. CDR1 and CDR2 (germline): KGHSH, LQKENI. This CDR3 has 12 amino acids. V lost 6 bases and J 5 bases, leaving 9 bases between the germline ends. CDR3 amino acids: CASSPQRDTQYF. The CDR3 coding sequence is TGTGCCAGCTCGCCCCAAAGAGATACGCAGTATTTT.

The V and J genes are TRBV29-1 and TRBJ1-5; 8 bases fit TRBD1. Germline V CDR1 and CDR2: SQVTM, ANQGSEA. Trimming at V came to 4 bases and at J to 1 base, leaving 3 bases not matched to a gene. The CDR3 runs 14 residues. This CDR3 reads CSVGRTGSNQPQHF. CDR3 coding DNA: TGCAGCGTTGGACGGACAGGGAGCAATCAGCCCCAGCATTTT. The full variable domain, completed using reference TRBV29-1 and TRBJ1-5, is SAVISQKPSRDICQRGTSLTIQCQVDSQVTMMFWYRQQPGQSLTLIATANQGSEATYESGFVIDKFPISRPNLTFSTLTVSNMSPEDSSIYLCSVGRTGSNQPQHFGDGTRLSIL.

The rearrangement uses TRBV28 and TRBJ1-5, with TRBD1 identical over 10 bases. Germline-derived CDR1 and CDR2 are MDHEN and SYDVKM. CDR3 size: 15 residues. V was clipped by 3 bases and J by 5 bases; unmatched bases: 4. CDR3 sequence (DNA): TGTGCCAGCAGTTTGGGACAGGGGAGATATCAGCCCCAGCATTTT. Encoded protein: CASSLGQGRYQPQHF.

V is TRBV9 and J is TRBJ2-1, with a possible D match to TRBD1 (6 bases). The CDR3 loop spans 14 amino acids. The V and J ends lost 2 bases and 7 bases respectively, with 13 bases between them. Looked up from germline, CDR1 is SGDLS and CDR2 is YYNGEE. The CDR3 DNA sequence: TGTGCCAGCAGCGTGTCTACAGGGTGGAATGAGCAGTTCTTC. Amino acid sequence: CASSVSTGWNEQFF.

This clone has a single count. The J gene is TRBJ2-7, the V gene TRBV11-1; 7 bases are shared with TRBD2. With 4 bases clipped from V and 0 bases from J, the junction kept 3 bases outside the gene matches. Per the germline V gene, CDR1 is SGHAT and CDR2 is FQDESV (reference sequence). This CDR3 spans 14 amino acids. The CDR3 protein is CASSSGGSSYEQYF. The DNA for the CDR3 is TGTGCCAGCAGCTCAGGCGGGAGCTCCTACGAGCAGTACTTC.

The V and J genes are TRBV6-1 and TRBJ2-7; D not certain. V lost 4 bases to trimming and J lost 2 bases, with 12 bases between them. CDR1 is MNHNS, CDR2 SASEGT, per germline. The CDR3 contains 14 residues. The CDR3 bases are TGTGCCAGCAGTGTCTCGACATCAGCCTACGAGCAGTACTTC. As protein: CASSVSTSAYEQYF.

The chain links TRBV4-1 to TRBJ1-1; 9 nucleotides line up with TRBD1. With V trimmed by 4 bases and J by 10 bases, 7 bases remained unmatched. CDR3 length: 13 amino acids. Per germline, CDR1 MGHRA and CDR2 YSYEKL. CDR3 loop: CASSRDRGEGAFF. CDR3 sequence (DNA): TGCGCCAGCAGCCGAGACAGGGGGGAGGGAGCTTTCTTT.